Each of the 29 T cell receptor beta chains below was sequenced from the same sample in a study of Tregs in tolerant kidney transplant recipients (dated by TCRdb to between 2018 and 2020). Library prep was done by the immunoSEQ multiplex PCR assay. TCRdb retrieved this table from immuneACCESS and kept in-frame rearrangements only. Not all clones are present; in checked studies, unresolved V genes account for under half, and no reason is known for the remainder. The sample's own table lists roughly 48,000 clones. About 0.85% of the sample is in the top ten clones. The sample's time point label is to be understood as: blood sample drawn before combined kidney and bone marrow transplant. The sample consisted of CD4+ T cells from blood, taken before the transplant. These receptors were collected from a human donor who received a combined kidney and bone marrow transplant.

Partial CDR3 DNA: TGCAGTGCTTTCAGACAGGCTGCCTACGAG. Protein: CSAFRQAAYE. The complete CDR3 sequence is CSAFRQAAYEQYF. This sequence joins TRBV20-1 and TRBJ2-7; weak D call: TRBD1 (6 bases). The read finishes 3 residues shy of the CDR3 end, and the germline J gene is used to complete it. Germline V gene data show CDR1 as DFQATT and CDR2 as SNEGSKA (reference sequence). The CDR3 length is 13 residues. V lost 5 bases, J lost 2 bases, and 13 bases lay in between.

A remark on this clone: Sequencing ends 3 residues short of the CDR3 end; the germline J gene provides the rest. The chain recombines TRBV14 with TRBJ1-4, with D tentatively TRBD1 (6 bases). This CDR3 has 14 amino acids. Germline loops: CDR1 SGHDN, CDR2 FVKESK. Trimming stripped 5 bases from V and 0 bases from J, with 7 bases between. The CDR3 sequence: CASSGTPTNEKLFF. CDR3 bases read: TGTGCCAGCAGCGGGACACCAACTAATGAAAAA.

Note on this clone: With the read ending 3 residues before the CDR3 end, the germline J gene is used to fill in that end. The J gene is TRBJ2-7, the V gene TRBV7-9; D is perhaps TRBD2 (6 bases). Trimming left V 5 bases short and J 0 bases short, with 11 bases between. CDR3 length equals 14 residues. Germline lookup yields CDR1 SEHNR and CDR2 FQNEAQ (reference sequence). Here the CDR3 reads CASSPGGVSYEQYF. CDR3 bases read: TGTGCCAGCAGCCCCGGCGGGGTCTCCTACGAG. Variable domain in full (rest from reference TRBV7-9 and TRBJ2-7): DTGVSQNPRHKITKRGQNVTFRCDPISEHNRLYWYRQTLGQGPEFLTYFQNEAQLEKSRLLSDRFSAERPKGSFSTLEIQRTEQGDSAMYLCASSPGGVSYEQYFGPGTRLTVT.

About this clone itself: With the read ending 3 residues before the CDR3 end, the germline J gene is used to fill in that end. This chain joins TRBV7-3 and TRBJ1-5; maybe TRBD1 (6 bases). The CDR3 is 13 residues long. Between the trimmed V and J ends, which lost 4 bases and 6 bases, there was a span of 10 bases. From germline, CDR1 is SGHTA and CDR2 FQGTGA. The sequenced CDR3 bases are TGTGCCAGCAGCTCAGGGGTGGGTCAGCCC. Its protein product is CASSSGVGQP. The full CDR3 protein is CASSSGVGQPQHF.

Remarks on this clone: The CDR3 goes on 3 residues after the read ends, and that part is filled in from the germline J gene. The V and J genes are TRBV5-1 and TRBJ2-1; the D is unclear. This CDR3 contains 13 residues. V shed 7 bases and J shed 6 bases, with 14 bases lying between them. The V gene's germline CDR1 is SGHRS and CDR2 YFSETQ. CDR3 sequence: CASGLGMGNEQFF. Incomplete CDR3 DNA: TGCGCCAGCGGTCTAGGAATGGGCAATGAG. The full variable domain, its missing parts supplied by reference TRBV5-1 and TRBJ2-1, is KAGVTQTPRYLIKTRGQQVTLSCSPISGHRSVSWYQQTPGQGLQFLFEYFSETQRNKGNFPGRFSGRQFSNSRSEMNVSTLELGDSALYLCASGLGMGNEQFFGPGTRLTVL.

Notes on this clone: The observed sequence ends 3 residues before the CDR3 terminus, with the missing tail filled in from the germline J gene. The V call is TRBV20-1, the J call TRBJ2-7; 8 bases align to TRBD2. Germline loops: CDR1 DFQATT, CDR2 SNEGSKA (reference sequence). The junction had 7 bases not matched to a gene; V was cut back by 3 bases and J by 6 bases. The length of the CDR3 is 13 residues. The CDR3 loop reads CSARAGGFSEQYF. The CDR3 DNA, read in part, is TGCAGTGCTAGGGCGGGAGGCTTCTCCGAG.

Notes on this clone: The CDR3 end is not reached by the read, which stops 3 residues before it; the germline J gene fills it in. The rearrangement joins TRBV19 to TRBJ2-3; a weak D match, TRBD1 (5 bases). V shed 4 bases and J shed 1 base, with 6 bases lying between them. The CDR3 sequence is 13 residues long. The germline V gene has CDR1 LNHDA and CDR2 SQIVND (reference sequence). CDR3 in amino acids: CASSRTRTDTQYF. The part of the CDR3 DNA that was read is TGTGCCAGTAGTAGGACACGCACAGATACG. Variable domain in full (rest from reference TRBV19 and TRBJ2-3): DGGITQSPKYLFRKEGQNVTLSCEQNLNHDAMYWYRQDPGQGLRLIYYSQIVNDFQKGDIAEGYSVSREKKESFPLTVTSAQKNPTAFYLCASSRTRTDTQYFGPGTRLTVL.

As to this clone: The CDR3 end falls 3 residues outside the read, so it is completed with the germline J gene. The chain joins TRBV30 to TRBJ2-1, with D possibly TRBD2 on 5 matching bases. This CDR3 has 14 amino acids. V lost 2 bases to trimming and J lost 1 base, with 9 bases between them. From germline, CDR1 is GTSNPN and CDR2 SVGIG (reference sequence). The sequenced part of the CDR3 DNA is TGTGCCTGGAGTTACCAGCGGTCCTACAATGAG. Translated: CAWSYQRSYNE. The entire CDR3 is CAWSYQRSYNEQFF.

About this clone itself: The read ends 3 residues early relative to the CDR3; the germline J gene fills the gap. The chain couples TRBV29-1 to TRBJ1-1; 8 bases are shared with TRBD1. With V trimmed by 3 bases and J by 1 base, 1 base remained unmatched. The CDR3 has 13 amino acids. Germline lookup yields CDR1 SQVTM and CDR2 ANQGSEA. The DNA read from the CDR3 is TGCAGCGTTGAGGGACAGGAGAACACTGAA. This codes for CSVEGQENTE. The entire CDR3 sequence reads CSVEGQENTEAFF.

In the case of this clone: The CDR3 end is not reached by the read, which stops 3 residues before it; the germline J gene fills it in. J is TRBJ2-3 and V is TRBV18; 10 nucleotides agree with TRBD1. CDR1 and CDR2 (germline): KGHSH, LQKENI. The CDR3 runs to 16 residues. V dropped 1 base and J dropped 1; count of bases not matched to a gene: 2. The CDR3: CASSPQGTGGTDTQYF. Incomplete CDR3 DNA: TGTGCCAGCTCACCACAGGGGACAGGGGGCACAGATACG. Filled out from reference TRBV18 and TRBJ2-3, the complete variable domain reads NAGVMQNPRHLVRRRGQEARLRCSPMKGHSHVYWYRQLPEEGLKFMVYLQKENIIDESGMPKERFSAEFPKEGPSILRIQQVVRGDSAAYFCASSPQGTGGTDTQYFGPGTRLTVL.

To note about this clone: The read comes to an end 3 residues before the CDR3 does, leaving the germline J gene to fill in the end. The J gene is TRBJ2-6, the V gene TRBV6-2 or TRBV6-3; the D gene is possibly TRBD2 (7 bases). The CDR3 is 15 amino acids. V was clipped by 6 bases and J by 4 bases, with 13 bases between them. Germline V gene data show CDR1 as MNHEY and CDR2 as SVGEGT. The CDR3 loop reads CASRAGAVGANVLTF. The CDR3 bases that were read are TGTGCCAGCAGGGCGGGGGCTGTGGGGGCCAACGTC.

With regard to this clone: Read sequence stops 3 residues before the CDR3 end, and the germline J gene provides the missing end. The V gene is TRBV19, the J gene TRBJ2-1, with 12 bases lining up with TRBD2. This CDR3 is 15 amino acids long. After removal of 5 bases from V and 8 bases from J, the junction contained 7 bases not matched to a gene. CDR1 and CDR2 (germline): LNHDA, SQIVND (reference sequence). CDR3 DNA (partial): TGTGCCAGTAGTCCCCTAGCGGGAGGGTCTCATGAG. Translated: CASSPLAGGSHE. The full CDR3 is CASSPLAGGSHEQFF.

A word on this clone: The read finishes 3 residues shy of the CDR3 end, and the germline J gene is used to complete it. This chain connects TRBV11-1 to TRBJ2-1; D perhaps matches TRBD2 (5 bases). The V end lost 5 bases, the J end lost 7 bases, and 12 bases lay between the germline ends. This CDR3 comprises 13 residues. From germline, CDR1 is SGHAT and CDR2 FQDESV (reference sequence). The covered CDR3 bases are TGTGCCAGCAGCCCCCTCGAGCGGAATGAG. Its protein product is CASSPLERNE. The whole CDR3 protein reads CASSPLERNEQFF.

As regards this clone: The CDR3 end lies 3 residues beyond the end of the read and is filled in from the germline J gene. This chain connects TRBV12-3 or TRBV12-4 to TRBJ1-4; 8 bases line up with TRBD1. The ends lost 5 bases at V and 8 bases at J; junction bases unmatched: 10. The CDR3 has 15 residues. CDR3 DNA (partial): TGTGCCAGCAGTCCGCCGGACAGGGAGGGGGAAAAA. Protein product: CASSPPDREGEK. In full, the CDR3 reads CASSPPDREGEKLFF.

A remark on this clone: The missing CDR3 end, 3 residues past where the read stops, is filled in from the germline J gene. The chain uses TRBV20-1 and TRBJ1-4; tentatively, D is TRBD1 (6 bases). Germline V gene data show CDR1 as DFQATT and CDR2 as SNEGSKA (reference sequence). The CDR3 runs 13 residues. V was trimmed by 1 base and J by 8 bases, leaving 11 bases between them. CDR3 bases read: TGCAGTGCTAGAGGCAGGGGAAGAGAAAAA. Translated, it gives CSARGRGREK. The whole CDR3 is CSARGRGREKLFF.

For this clone: The DNA ends 3 residues before the CDR3 does, and the rest of the CDR3 is filled in from the germline J gene. J is TRBJ1-2 and V is TRBV30; 9 positions agree with TRBD1. CDR3 length: 15 residues. Germline CDR1 reads GTSNPN; CDR2 reads SVGIG (reference sequence). Unmatched junction bases numbered 10, after V lost 1 base and J lost 7 bases. The sequenced CDR3 bases are TGTGCCTGGAGTGCTGGGACAGGGCTTAGGGGTGGC. Its translation: CAWSAGTGLRGG. The CDR3 in full is CAWSAGTGLRGGYTF.

Details on this clone: Read sequence stops 3 residues before the CDR3 end, and the germline J gene provides the missing end. The chain uses TRBV7-2 and TRBJ2-5; D is possibly TRBD1 (6 bases). This CDR3 comprises 15 residues. CDR1 is SGHTA, CDR2 FQGNSA, per germline. The germline V and J ends were trimmed by 5 bases and 0 bases, with 13 bases remaining between them. The CDR3 here is CASSPAGQYQETQYF. The covered CDR3 bases are TGTGCCAGCAGCCCTGCCGGACAGTACCAAGAGACC. Complete variable domain (other parts from reference TRBV7-2 and TRBJ2-5): GAGVSQSPSNKVTEKGKDVELRCDPISGHTALYWYRQSLGQGLEFLIYFQGNSAPDKSGLPSDRFSAERTGGSVSTLTIQRTQQEDSAVYLCASSPAGQYQETQYFGPGTRLLVL.

Comment on this clone: The CDR3 end falls 3 residues outside the read, so it is completed with the germline J gene. Other DNA sequences in this sample translate to the same CDR3. The J gene is TRBJ2-1, the V gene TRBV30; 7 bases match TRBD2. CDR1 and CDR2 from the germline V gene are GTSNPN and SVGIG (reference sequence). After removal of 3 bases from V and 7 bases from J, the junction contained 12 bases not matched to a gene. The CDR3 totals 15 residues. The sequenced CDR3 bases are TGTGCCTGGAGGGTACGGGCGGGAGTCGTAAATGAG. Translation gives CAWRVRAGVVNE. The full CDR3 sequence reads CAWRVRAGVVNEQFF. The full variable domain, rest sourced from reference TRBV30 and TRBJ2-1, is SQTIHQWPATLVQPVGSPLSLECTVEGTSNPNLYWYRQAAGRGLQLLFYSVGIGQISSEVPQNLSASRPQDRQFILSSKKLLLSDSGFYLCAWRVRAGVVNEQFFGPGTRLTVL.

Regarding this clone: The missing CDR3 end, 3 residues past where the read stops, is filled in from the germline J gene. V and J are TRBV7-2 and TRBJ2-5; possible D gene TRBD1, 5 bases. Germline CDR1 reads SGHTA; CDR2 reads FQGNSA. The ends were cut back, 3 bases at V and 5 bases at J, with 16 bases in the middle. The CDR3 is made up of 15 amino acids. This chain's CDR3 is CASSLDRPPGETQYF. The CDR3 bases that were read are TGTGCCAGCAGCTTGGACCGTCCCCCAGGGGAGACC.

Of note for this clone: The read gets to within 3 residues of the CDR3 end, and the germline J gene fills in the rest. The chain employs TRBV7-3 and TRBJ2-3; D is unclear. The V end lost 5 bases, the J end lost 5 bases, and 11 bases lay between the germline ends. CDR3 size: 13 residues. CDR1 SGHTA and CDR2 FQGTGA come from the germline V gene. The CDR3 spells CASSPQPGDTQYF. CDR3 DNA (partial): TGTGCCAGCAGCCCACAACCGGGAGATACG.

Remarks on this clone: The read is 3 residues too short to cover the CDR3 end, so that end is filled in from the germline J gene. Other nucleotide sequences in the sample specify the same CDR3. The V gene is TRBV19, the J gene TRBJ2-1, with 8 bases identical to TRBD2. In germline, CDR1 is LNHDA, CDR2 SQIVND (reference sequence). This CDR3 spans 15 amino acids. The J segment lost 4 bases and the V segment lost 3 bases, leaving 5 bases of the junction unmatched. The covered CDR3 bases are TGTGCCAGTAGTATCGGGTTAGCGGGATACAATGAG. Translated: CASSIGLAGYNE. The full CDR3 protein is CASSIGLAGYNEQFF.

In the case of this clone: The missing CDR3 end, 3 residues past where the read stops, is filled in from the germline J gene. This chain links TRBV5-1 with TRBJ2-5; TRBD1 agrees at 9 bases. Germline CDR1 and CDR2: SGHRS and YFSETQ. Trimming took 0 bases from V and 2 from J; bases not matched to a gene: 5. This CDR3 contains 16 residues. CDR3 sequence reads: CASSLGTGATQETQYF. The sequenced CDR3 bases are TGCGCCAGCAGCTTGGGGACAGGGGCTACACAAGAGACC.

As to this clone: With the read ending 3 residues before the CDR3 end, the germline J gene is used to fill in that end. V and J are TRBV7-3 and TRBJ2-7, with 7 bases fitting TRBD2. The V gene's germline CDR1 is SGHTA and CDR2 FQGTGA. V dropped 1 base and J dropped 6; count of bases not matched to a gene: 3. CDR3 length equals 13 residues. This CDR3 reads CASSLRRETEQYF. CDR3 bases read: TGTGCCAGCAGCTTAAGGCGGGAGACCGAG.

A word on this clone: The read halts 3 residues ahead of the CDR3 end, with the missing end drawn from the germline J gene. The chain links TRBV6-1 to TRBJ2-5, with D hard to call. Germline V gene data show CDR1 as MNHNS and CDR2 as SASEGT. V was clipped by 4 bases and J by 5 bases, with 11 bases between them. There are 13 residues in the CDR3. This CDR3 reads CASSAKGTETQYF. CDR3 DNA (partial): TGTGCCAGCAGTGCCAAGGGTACGGAGACC.

In the case of this clone: Read coverage stops 3 residues before the CDR3 terminus; the germline J gene supplies the remainder. The V call is TRBV29-1, the J call TRBJ2-2, with 7 bases that match TRBD2. This CDR3 has 14 residues. Germline values: CDR1 SQVTM, CDR2 ANQGSEA. Trimming cost V 7 bases and J 5 bases; bases outside gene matches: 10. The sequenced part of the CDR3 DNA is TGCAGCGGCAGTTGGGCGGGAGTTACCGGGGAG. This gives the protein CSGSWAGVTGE. The CDR3 reads in full as CSGSWAGVTGELFF.

Comment on this clone: The read is 3 residues too short to cover the CDR3 end, so that end is filled in from the germline J gene. V usage is TRBV5-1 and J usage is TRBJ2-3; maybe TRBD1 (6 bases). CDR1 is SGHRS and CDR2 is YFSETQ in the germline V gene. Trimming removed 0 bases at V and 6 bases at J, with 8 bases between. The CDR3 consists of 13 residues. The CDR3 region is CASSLDQGDTQYF. The CDR3 bases that were read are TGCGCCAGCAGCTTGGATCAGGGGGATACG. Looking up the rest from reference TRBV5-1 and TRBJ2-3 gives the full variable domain: KAGVTQTPRYLIKTRGQQVTLSCSPISGHRSVSWYQQTPGQGLQFLFEYFSETQRNKGNFPGRFSGRQFSNSRSEMNVSTLELGDSALYLCASSLDQGDTQYFGPGTRLTVL.

As concerns this clone: The read ends 3 residues shy of where the CDR3 ends; the end is completed using the germline J gene. The gene calls are TRBV5-1 and TRBJ1-2, with D maybe TRBD1 (6 bases). Germline CDR1 reads SGHRS; CDR2 reads YFSETQ. V was clipped by 0 bases and J by 6 bases, with 21 bases between them. The length of the CDR3 is 17 residues. The covered CDR3 bases are TGCGCCAGCAGCTTGGTATCGGCAGTGGGGGGGGCTGATGGC. It translates to CASSLVSAVGGADG. The entire CDR3 sequence reads CASSLVSAVGGADGYTF.

To note about this clone: The read terminates 3 residues before the CDR3 end, so the remaining end is supplied by the germline J gene. The chain couples TRBV29-1 to TRBJ2-1; D is possibly TRBD2 (6 bases). Germline loops: CDR1 SQVTM, CDR2 ANQGSEA. V dropped 4 bases and J dropped 8 bases, with 15 bases sitting between them. The CDR3 loop spans 13 amino acids. CDR3 bases read: TGCAGCGTTGCAAGGACTATCGAGGATGAG. Protein: CSVARTIEDE. The whole CDR3 region reads CSVARTIEDEQFF.

This clone is called medium-sized based on its frequency. Sequencing ends 3 residues short of the CDR3 end; the germline J gene provides the rest. The chain carries TRBV7-3 and TRBJ2-7; 11 positions match TRBD2. The CDR3 totals 15 residues. Per the germline V gene, CDR1 is SGHTA and CDR2 is FQGTGA. J was trimmed by 5 bases and V by 5 bases; bases with no gene match: 8. The covered CDR3 bases are TGTGCCAGCAGCCCTACGGCTAGCGGGAGGAACGAG. This encodes CASSPTASGRNE. In full, the CDR3 is CASSPTASGRNEQYF. Variable domain in full (rest from reference TRBV7-3 and TRBJ2-7): GAGVSQTPSNKVTEKGKYVELRCDPISGHTALYWYRQSLGQGPEFLIYFQGTGAADDSGLPNDRFFAVRPEGSVSTLKIQRTERGDSAVYLCASSPTASGRNEQYFGPGTRLTVT.